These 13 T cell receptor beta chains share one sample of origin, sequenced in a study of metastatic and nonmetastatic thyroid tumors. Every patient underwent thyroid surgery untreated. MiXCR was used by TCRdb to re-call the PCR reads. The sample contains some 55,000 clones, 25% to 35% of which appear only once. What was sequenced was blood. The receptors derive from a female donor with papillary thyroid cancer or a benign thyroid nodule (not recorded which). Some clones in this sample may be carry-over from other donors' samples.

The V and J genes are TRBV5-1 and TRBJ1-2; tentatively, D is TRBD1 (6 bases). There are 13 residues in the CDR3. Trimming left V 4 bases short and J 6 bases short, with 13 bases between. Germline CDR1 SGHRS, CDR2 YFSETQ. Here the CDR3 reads CASSVQGGDGYTF. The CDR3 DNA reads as TGCGCCAGCAGCGTACAGGGAGGAGATGGCTACACCTTC.

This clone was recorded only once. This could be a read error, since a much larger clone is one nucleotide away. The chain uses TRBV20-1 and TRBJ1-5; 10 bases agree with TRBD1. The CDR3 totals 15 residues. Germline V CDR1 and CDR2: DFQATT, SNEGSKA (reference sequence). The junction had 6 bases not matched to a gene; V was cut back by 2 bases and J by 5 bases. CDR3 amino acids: CSARSTGGAHQPQHF. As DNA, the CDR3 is TGCAGTGCTAGATCGACAGGGGGCGCTCATCAGCCCCAGCATTTT.

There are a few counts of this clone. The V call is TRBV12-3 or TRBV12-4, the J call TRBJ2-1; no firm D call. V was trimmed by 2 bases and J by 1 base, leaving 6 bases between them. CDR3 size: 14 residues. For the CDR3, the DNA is TGTGCCAGCAGTTTATGGGGATCCTACAATGAGCAGTTCTTC. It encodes CASSLWGSYNEQFF.

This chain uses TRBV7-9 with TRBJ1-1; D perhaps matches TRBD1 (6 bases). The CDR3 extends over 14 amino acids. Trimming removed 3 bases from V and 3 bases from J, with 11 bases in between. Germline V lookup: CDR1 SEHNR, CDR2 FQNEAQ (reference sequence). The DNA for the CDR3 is TGTGCCAGCAGCTTTGCGGGGGGCCACACTGAAGCTTTCTTT. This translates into CASSFAGGHTEAFF. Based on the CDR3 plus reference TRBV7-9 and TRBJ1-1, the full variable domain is DTGVSQNPRHKITKRGQNVTFRCDPISEHNRLYWYRQTLGQGPEFLTYFQNEAQLEKSRLLSDRFSAERPKGSFSTLEIQRTEQGDSAMYLCASSFAGGHTEAFFGQGTRLTVV.

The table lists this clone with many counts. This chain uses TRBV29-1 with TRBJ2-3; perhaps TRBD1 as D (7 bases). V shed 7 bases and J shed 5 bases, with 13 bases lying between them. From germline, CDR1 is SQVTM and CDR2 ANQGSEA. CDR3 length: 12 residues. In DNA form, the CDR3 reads TGCAGCGGCCGACAGGGAGGAGATACGCAGTATTTT. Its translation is CSGRQGGDTQYF.

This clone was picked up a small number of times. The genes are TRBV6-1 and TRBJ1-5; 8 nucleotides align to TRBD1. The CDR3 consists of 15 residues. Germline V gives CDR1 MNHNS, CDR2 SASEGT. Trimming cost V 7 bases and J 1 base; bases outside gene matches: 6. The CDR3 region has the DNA TGTGCCAGCATCTTTCGACAGGGGAGCAATCAGCCCCAGCATTTT. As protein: CASIFRQGSNQPQHF.

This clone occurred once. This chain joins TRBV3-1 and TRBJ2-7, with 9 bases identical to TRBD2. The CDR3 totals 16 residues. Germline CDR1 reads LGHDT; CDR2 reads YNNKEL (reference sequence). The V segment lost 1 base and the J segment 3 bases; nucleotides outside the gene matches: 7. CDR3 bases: TGTGCCAGCAGCCAAGGCTGCGGGAGGGGCGGCTACGAGCAGTACTTC. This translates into CASSQGCGRGGYEQYF.

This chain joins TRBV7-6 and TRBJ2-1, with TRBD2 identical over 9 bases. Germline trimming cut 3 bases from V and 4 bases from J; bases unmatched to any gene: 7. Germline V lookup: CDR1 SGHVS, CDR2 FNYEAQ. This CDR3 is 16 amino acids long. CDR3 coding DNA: TGTGCCAGCAGCTTGACTAGCGGCTTGCATTACAATGAGCAGTTCTTC. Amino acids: CASSLTSGLHYNEQFF.

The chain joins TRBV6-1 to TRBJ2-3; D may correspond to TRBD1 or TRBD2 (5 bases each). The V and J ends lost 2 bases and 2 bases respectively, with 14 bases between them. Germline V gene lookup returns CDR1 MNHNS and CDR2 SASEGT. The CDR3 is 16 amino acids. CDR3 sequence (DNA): TGTGCCAGCAGTGAATGGGGGACCCAAGCCACAGATACGCAGTATTTT. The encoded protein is CASSEWGTQATDTQYF.

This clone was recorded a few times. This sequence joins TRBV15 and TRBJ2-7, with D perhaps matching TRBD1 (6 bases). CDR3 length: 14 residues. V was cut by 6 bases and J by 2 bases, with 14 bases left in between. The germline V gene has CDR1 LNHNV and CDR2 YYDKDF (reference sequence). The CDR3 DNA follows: TGTGCCACCAGTTTACGCAGGGGCACCTACGAGCAGTACTTC. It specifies CATSLRRGTYEQYF. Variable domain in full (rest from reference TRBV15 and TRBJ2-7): DAMVIQNPRYQVTQFGKPVTLSCSQTLNHNVMYWYQQKSSQAPKLLFHYYDKDFNNEADTPDNFQSRRPNTSFCFLDIRSPGLGDTAMYLCATSLRRGTYEQYFGPGTRLTVT.

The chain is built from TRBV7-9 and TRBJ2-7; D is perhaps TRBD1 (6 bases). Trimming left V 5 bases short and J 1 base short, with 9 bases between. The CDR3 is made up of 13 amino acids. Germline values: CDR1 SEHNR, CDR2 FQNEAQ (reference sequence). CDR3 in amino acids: CASSPGHSYEQYF. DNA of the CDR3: TGTGCCAGCAGCCCGGGACATTCCTACGAGCAGTACTTC.

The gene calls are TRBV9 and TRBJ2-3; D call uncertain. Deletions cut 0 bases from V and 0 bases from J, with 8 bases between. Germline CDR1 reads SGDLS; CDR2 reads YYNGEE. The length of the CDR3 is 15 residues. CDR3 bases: TGTGCCAGCAGCGTAGCGGTAGCTAGCACAGATACGCAGTATTTT. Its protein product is CASSVAVASTDTQYF.

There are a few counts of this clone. The CDR3 protein is CASSLVGGGSQPQHF. Here the CDR3 DNA reads TGTGCCAGCAGCTTAGTCGGGGGCGGGTCCCAGCCCCAGCATTTT. The genes are TRBV7-8 and TRBJ1-5; TRBD1 is a possible D gene (6 bases). This CDR3 is built from 15 residues. The germline V gene has CDR1 SGHVS and CDR2 FQNEAQ. V was shortened by 1 base and J by 7 bases, with 14 bases between the two germline ends.